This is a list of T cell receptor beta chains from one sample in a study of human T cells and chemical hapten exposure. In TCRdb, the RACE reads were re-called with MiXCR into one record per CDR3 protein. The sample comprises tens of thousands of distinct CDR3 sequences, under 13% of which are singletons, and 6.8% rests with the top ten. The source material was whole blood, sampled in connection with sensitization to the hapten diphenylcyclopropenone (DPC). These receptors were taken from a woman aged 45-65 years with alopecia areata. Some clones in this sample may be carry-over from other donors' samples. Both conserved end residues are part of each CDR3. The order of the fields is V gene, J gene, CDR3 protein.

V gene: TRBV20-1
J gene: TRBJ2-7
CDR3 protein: CSARGPHYEQYF

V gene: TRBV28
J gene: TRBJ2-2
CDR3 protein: CASVLAGGPITGELFF

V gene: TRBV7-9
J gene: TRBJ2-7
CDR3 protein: CASSLLAYEQYF

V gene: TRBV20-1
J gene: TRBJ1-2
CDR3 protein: CSARDTSWYGYTF

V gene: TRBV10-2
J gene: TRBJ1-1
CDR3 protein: CASSRSPPGHQEGRNTEAFF

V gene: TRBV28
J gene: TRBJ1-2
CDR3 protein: CASSSRYGYTF

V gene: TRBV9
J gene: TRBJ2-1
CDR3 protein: CASSVVYNEQFF

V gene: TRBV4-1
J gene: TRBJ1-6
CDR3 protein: CASSQYGDTDSPLHF

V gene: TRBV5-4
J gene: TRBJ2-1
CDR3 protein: CASSLEGHASRFSDEQFF

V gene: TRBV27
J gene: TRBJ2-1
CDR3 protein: CASREGGTPWNEQFF

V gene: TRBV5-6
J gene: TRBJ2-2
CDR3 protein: CASSFSHFHTGELFF

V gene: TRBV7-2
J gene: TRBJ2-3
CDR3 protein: CASSLDSGRGDTQYF

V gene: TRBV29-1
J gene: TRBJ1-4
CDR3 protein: CSVGVDRGSEKLFF

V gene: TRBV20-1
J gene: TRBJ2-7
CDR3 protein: CSASGTRSSYEQYF

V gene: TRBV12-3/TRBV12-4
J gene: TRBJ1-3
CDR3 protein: CASSFRGVSGNTIYF

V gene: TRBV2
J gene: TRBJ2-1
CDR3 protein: CASSVGSNNEQFF

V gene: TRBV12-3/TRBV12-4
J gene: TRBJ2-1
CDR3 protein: CASTLTSWDEQFF

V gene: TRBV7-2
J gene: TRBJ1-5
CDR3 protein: CASSPMAGGGNQPQHF

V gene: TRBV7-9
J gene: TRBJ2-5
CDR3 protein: CASSLVGVRETQYF

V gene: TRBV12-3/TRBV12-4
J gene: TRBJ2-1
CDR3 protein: CASRSIAGRGNEQFF

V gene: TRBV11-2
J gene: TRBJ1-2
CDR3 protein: CASSLEGDGYTF

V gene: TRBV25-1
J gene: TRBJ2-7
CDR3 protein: CASTQGAYEQYF

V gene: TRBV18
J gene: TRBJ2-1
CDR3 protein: CASSPGLAGSYEQFF

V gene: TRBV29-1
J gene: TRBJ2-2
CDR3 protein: CSVDTGNTGELFF

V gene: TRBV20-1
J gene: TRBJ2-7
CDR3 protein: CSAIRRTYEQYF

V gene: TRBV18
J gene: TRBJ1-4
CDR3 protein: CASSPTRDRSEKLFF

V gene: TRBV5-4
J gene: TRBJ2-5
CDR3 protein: CASSAPTGRPQETQYF

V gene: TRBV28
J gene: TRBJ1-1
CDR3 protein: CASSLITQDTEAFF

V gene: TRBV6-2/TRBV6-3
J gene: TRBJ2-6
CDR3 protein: CASRTDRPGANVLTF

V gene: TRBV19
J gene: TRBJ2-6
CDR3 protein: CASSPVQGGANVLTF

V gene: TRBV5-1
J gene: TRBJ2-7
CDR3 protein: CASSLTGGQGELEQYF

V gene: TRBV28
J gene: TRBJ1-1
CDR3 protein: CASSFSRTALEAFF

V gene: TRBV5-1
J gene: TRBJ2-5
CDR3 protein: CASSGGTGGYQETQYF

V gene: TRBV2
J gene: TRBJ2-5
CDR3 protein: CASSTGGGRETQYF

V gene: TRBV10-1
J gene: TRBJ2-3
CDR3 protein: CASSETSGWASTDTQYF

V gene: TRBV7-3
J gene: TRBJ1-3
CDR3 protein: CASSTGDGSGNTIYF

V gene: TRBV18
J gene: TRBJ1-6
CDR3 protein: CASSPPPPGNSPLHF